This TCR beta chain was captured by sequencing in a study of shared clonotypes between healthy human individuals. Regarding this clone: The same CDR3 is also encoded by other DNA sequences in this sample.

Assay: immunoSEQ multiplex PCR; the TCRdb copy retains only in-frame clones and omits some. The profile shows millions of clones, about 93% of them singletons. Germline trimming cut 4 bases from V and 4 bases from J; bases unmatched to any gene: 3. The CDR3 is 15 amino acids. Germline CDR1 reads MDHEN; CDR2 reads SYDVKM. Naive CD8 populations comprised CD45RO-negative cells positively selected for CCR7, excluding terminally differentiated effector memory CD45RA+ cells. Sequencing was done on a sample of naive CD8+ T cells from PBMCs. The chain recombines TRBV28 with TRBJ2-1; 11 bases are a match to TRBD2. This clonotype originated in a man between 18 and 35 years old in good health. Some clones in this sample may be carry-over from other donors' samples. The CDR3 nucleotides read TGTGCCAGCAGTTCCGGGACTAGCGGATACAATGAGCAGTTCTTC. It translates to CASSSGTSGYNEQFF.